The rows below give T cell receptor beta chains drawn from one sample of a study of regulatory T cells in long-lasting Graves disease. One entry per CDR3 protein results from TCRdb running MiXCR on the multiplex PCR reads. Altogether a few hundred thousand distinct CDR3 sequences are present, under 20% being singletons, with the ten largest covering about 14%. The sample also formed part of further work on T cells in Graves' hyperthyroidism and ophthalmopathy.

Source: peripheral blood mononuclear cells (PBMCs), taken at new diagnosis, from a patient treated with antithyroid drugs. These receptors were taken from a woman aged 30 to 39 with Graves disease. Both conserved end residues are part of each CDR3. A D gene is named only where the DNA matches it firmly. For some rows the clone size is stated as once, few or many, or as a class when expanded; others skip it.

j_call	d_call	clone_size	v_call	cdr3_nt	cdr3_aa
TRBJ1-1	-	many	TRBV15	TGTGCCACCAGCACAACTGAAGGGGTGAACACTGAAGCTTTCTTT	CATSTTEGVNTEAFF
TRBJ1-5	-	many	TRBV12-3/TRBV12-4	TGTGCCAGCGCAACCACCTTTGGGATTATCAATCAGCCCCAGCATTTT	CASATTFGIINQPQHF
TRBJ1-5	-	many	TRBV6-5	TGTGCCAGCAGTTCCCCCAATCAGCCCCAGCATTTT	CASSSPNQPQHF
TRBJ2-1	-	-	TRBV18	TGTGCCAGCTCACCTCGGACGGGACTGGGGATCTACAATGAGCAGTTCTTC	CASSPRTGLGIYNEQFF
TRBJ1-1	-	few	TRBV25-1	TGTGCCAGCTGTTTAGGGGGGGGTACTGAAGCTTTCTTT	CASCLGGGTEAFF
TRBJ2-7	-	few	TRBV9	TGTGCCAGCAGCCCCGGGTCAGAGCAGTACTTC	CASSPGSEQYF
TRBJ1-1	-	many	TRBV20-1	TGCAGTGCTAGAGGGGGTATAAGGGGCAGGAACACTGAAGCTTTCTTT	CSARGGIRGRNTEAFF
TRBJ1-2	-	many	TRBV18	TGTGCCAGCTCCCTGAGTACAGGGAGTATGGGAGGCTACACCTTC	CASSLSTGSMGGYTF
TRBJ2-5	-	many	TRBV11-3	TGTGCCAGCAGCTTAGGCGGGGTTGGCGGGGAGACCCAGTACTTC	CASSLGGVGGETQYF
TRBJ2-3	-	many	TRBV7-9	TGTGCCAGCAGCTCCTACCGTGGTCGGTTGGATACGCAGTATTTT	CASSSYRGRLDTQYF
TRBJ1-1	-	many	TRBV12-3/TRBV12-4	TGTGCCAGCAGCCCTGGGGCTGAAGCTTTCTTT	CASSPGAEAFF
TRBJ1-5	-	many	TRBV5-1	TGTGCCAGCAGCTTCACCTCGGATCAGCCCCAGCATTTT	CASSFTSDQPQHF
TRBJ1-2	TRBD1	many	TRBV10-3	TGTGCCATCTGGGGACAGGGCTTTGGCTACACCTTC	CAIWGQGFGYTF
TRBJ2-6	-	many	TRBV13	TGTGCCAGCAGCTTGTGGGGGCTAGGTGGGGCCAACGTCCTGACTTTC	CASSLWGLGGANVLTF
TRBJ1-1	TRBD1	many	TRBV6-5	TGTGCCAGCAGTTACTTCTCAGGGGGTCAGTTAGTGTGG	CASSYFSGGQLVW
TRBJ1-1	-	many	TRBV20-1	TGCAGTGCCTATGGCCCCGTGGACACTGAAGCTTTCTTT	CSAYGPVDTEAFF
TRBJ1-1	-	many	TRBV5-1	TGCGCCAGCAGCTTCAAGACCATGAACACTGAAGCTTTCTTT	CASSFKTMNTEAFF
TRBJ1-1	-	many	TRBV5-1	TGCGCCAGCAGCTTGAGCCAGGGACTTGCTGAAGCTTTCTTT	CASSLSQGLAEAFF
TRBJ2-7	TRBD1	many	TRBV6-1	TGTGCCAGCAGTGAACCCGGGACAGGATCCTACGAGCAGTACTTC	CASSEPGTGSYEQYF
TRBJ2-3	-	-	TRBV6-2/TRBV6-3	TGTGCCAGCAGCCAAAGGGACTCCAGGGATACGCAGTATTTT	CASSQRDSRDTQYF
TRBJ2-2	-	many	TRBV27	TGTGCCAGCAGTTTATCGAGAGGGGGATCGAACACCGGGGAGCTGTTTTTT	CASSLSRGGSNTGELFF
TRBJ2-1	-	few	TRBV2	TGTGCCAGTACCCCGGACAATGAGCAGTTCTTC	CASTPDNEQFF
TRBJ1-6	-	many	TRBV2	TGTGCCAAGACGACAGGAAAGGGCTATAATTCACCCCTCCACTTT	CAKTTGKGYNSPLHF
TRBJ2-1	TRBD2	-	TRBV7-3	TGTGCCAGCAGCCGTATAGCGGGACGGGGCAATGAGCAGTTCTTC	CASSRIAGRGNEQFF
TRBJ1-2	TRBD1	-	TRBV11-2	TGTGCCAGCAGCCCGGGACAGATGAGGGGCTACACCTTC	CASSPGQMRGYTF
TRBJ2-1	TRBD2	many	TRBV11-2	TGTGCCAGCAGCTTCCTAGCGGGGGGTACCGATGAGCAGTTCTTC	CASSFLAGGTDEQFF